This record looks at one T cell receptor beta chain sequence and its context. Its antigen is unidentified. This CDR3 comprises 15 residues. With 6 bases clipped from V and 0 bases from J, the junction kept 4 bases outside the gene matches. CDR1 is LNHDA and CDR2 is SQIVND in the germline V gene (reference sequence). TCR beta libraries were built with iRepertoire HTBI primers and Arm-PCR of CDR3 regions. In the original processing: Analysis of the samples identified over 60 TRBV and 14 to 15 TRBJ segments. One entry per CDR3 protein results from TCRdb running MiXCR on the multiplex PCR reads. TCRdb, rather than the study authors, made the V and J calls. The sample records about 460,000 distinct CDR3 sequences, roughly 22% being singletons. These data are taken from a study of regulatory T cells in long-lasting Graves disease. Study in general: Persistence in Graves' disease required over 5 years of antithyroid drugs plus positive TSH receptor antibodies. Whole-study results and caveats: Persistent disease preferred TRBV28, TRBJ1-2 and TRBJ2-5. Thyroid tissue was not sampled; only peripheral blood was.

Time point here: persistent/refractory GD, antithyroid drugs over 5 years with positive TRAb. From RNA extracted from PBMCs, the TCR library was made. The material was peripheral blood mononuclear cells (PBMCs), obtained when the disease was refractory, from a patient treated with antithyroid drugs. The rearrangement joins TRBV19 to TRBJ2-2; 7 nucleotides line up with TRBD1. The sequence came from a female donor with Graves disease. DNA for the CDR3: TGTGCCAGTAGACGACAGGGTACGAACACCGGGGAGCTGTTTTTT. Its translation is CASRRQGTNTGELFF.